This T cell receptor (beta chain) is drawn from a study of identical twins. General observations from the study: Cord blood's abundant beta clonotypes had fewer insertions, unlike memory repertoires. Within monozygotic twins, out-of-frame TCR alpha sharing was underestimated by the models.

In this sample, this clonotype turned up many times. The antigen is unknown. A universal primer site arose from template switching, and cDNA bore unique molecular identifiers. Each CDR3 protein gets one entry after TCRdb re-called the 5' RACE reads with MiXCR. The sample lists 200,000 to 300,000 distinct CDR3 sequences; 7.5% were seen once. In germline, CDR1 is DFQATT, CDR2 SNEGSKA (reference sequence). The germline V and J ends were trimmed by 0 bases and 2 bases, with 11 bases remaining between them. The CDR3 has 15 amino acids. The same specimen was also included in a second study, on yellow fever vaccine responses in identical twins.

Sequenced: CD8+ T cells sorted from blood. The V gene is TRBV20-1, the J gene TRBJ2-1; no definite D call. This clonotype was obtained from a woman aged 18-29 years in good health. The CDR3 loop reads CSARDHDKTYNEQFF. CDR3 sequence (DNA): TGCAGTGCTAGAGATCACGATAAGACCTACAATGAGCAGTTCTTC.